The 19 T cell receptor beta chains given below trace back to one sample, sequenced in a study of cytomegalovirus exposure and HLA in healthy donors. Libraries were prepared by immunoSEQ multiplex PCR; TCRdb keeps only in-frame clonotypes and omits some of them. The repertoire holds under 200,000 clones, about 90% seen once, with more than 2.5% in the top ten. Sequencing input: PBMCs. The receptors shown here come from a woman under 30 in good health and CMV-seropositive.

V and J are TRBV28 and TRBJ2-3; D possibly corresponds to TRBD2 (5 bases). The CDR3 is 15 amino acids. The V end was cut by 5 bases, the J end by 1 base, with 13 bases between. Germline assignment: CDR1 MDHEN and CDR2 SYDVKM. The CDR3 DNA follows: TGTGCCAGCAGTCTCGGGAACTTGGGCACAGATACGCAGTATTTT. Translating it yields CASSLGNLGTDTQYF.

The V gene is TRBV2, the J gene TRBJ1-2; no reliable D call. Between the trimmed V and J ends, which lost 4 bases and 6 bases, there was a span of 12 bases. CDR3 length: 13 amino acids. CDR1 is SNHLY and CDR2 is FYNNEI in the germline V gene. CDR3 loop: CASSGEVFNGYTF. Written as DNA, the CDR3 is TGTGCCAGCAGTGGTGAGGTCTTCAATGGCTACACCTTC. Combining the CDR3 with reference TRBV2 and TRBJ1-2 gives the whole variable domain EPEVTQTPSHQVTQMGQEVILRCVPISNHLYFYWYRQILGQKVEFLVSFYNNEISEKSEIFDDQFSVERPDGSNFTLKIRSTKLEDSAMYFCASSGEVFNGYTFGSGTRLTVV.

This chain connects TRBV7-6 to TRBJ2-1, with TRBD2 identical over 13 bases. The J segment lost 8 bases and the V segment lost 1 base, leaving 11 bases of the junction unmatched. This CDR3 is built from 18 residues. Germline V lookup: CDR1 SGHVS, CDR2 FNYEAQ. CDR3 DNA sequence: TGTGCCAGCAGCTTAGAAGGGAGGACTAGCGGGAGTTGGGATGAGCAGTTCTTC. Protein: CASSLEGRTSGSWDEQFF.

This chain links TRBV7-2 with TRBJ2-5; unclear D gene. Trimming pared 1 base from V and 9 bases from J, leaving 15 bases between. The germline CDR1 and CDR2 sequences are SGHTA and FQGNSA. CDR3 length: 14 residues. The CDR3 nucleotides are TGTGCCAGCAGCTTAGACCTAGGCTCTCGGTCCCAGTACTTC. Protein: CASSLDLGSRSQYF.

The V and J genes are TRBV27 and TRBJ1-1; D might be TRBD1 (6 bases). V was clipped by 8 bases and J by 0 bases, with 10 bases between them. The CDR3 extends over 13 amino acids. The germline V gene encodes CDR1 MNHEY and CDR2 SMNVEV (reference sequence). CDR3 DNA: TGTGCCAGCCCCAGGGGTGTGAACACTGAAGCTTTCTTT. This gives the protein CASPRGVNTEAFF.

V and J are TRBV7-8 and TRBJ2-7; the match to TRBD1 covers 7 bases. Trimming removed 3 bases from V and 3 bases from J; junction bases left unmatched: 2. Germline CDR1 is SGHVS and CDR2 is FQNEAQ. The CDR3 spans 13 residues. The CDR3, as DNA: TGTGCCAGCAGCTTCAACAGGGGCTACGAGCAGTACTTC. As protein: CASSFNRGYEQYF.

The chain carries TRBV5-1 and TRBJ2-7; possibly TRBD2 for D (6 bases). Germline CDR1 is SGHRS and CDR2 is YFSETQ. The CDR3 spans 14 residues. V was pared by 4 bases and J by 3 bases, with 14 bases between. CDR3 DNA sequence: TGCGCCAGCAGCCTTAGCGGTAATAACTACGAGCAGTACTTC. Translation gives CASSLSGNNYEQYF.

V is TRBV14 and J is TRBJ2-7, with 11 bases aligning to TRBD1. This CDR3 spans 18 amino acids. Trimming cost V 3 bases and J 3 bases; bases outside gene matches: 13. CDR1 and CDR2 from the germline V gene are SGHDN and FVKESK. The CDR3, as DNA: TGTGCCAGCAGCCATTGGGACAGGGGGTTTCCCCCACTCTACGAGCAGTACTTC. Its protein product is CASSHWDRGFPPLYEQYF.

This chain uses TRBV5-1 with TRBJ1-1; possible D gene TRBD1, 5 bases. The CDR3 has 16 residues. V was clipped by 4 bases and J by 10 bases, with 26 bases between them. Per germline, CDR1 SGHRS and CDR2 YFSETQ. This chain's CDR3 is CASSAAPRDSNKGAFF. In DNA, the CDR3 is TGCGCCAGCAGCGCCGCCCCCCGCGACAGTAATAAGGGAGCTTTCTTT.

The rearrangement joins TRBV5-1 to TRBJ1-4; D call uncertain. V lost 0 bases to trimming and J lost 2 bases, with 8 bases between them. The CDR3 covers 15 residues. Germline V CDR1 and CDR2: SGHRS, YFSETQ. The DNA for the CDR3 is TGCGCCAGCAGCTTGGTTACAGCCACTAATGAAAAACTGTTTTTT. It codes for CASSLVTATNEKLFF.

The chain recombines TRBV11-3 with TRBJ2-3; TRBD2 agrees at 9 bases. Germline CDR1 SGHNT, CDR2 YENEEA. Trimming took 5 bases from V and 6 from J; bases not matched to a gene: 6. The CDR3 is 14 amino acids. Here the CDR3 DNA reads TGTGCCAGCAGCCCTGGACTAGCGACCGATACGCAGTATTTT. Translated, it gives CASSPGLATDTQYF.

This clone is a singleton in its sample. CDR3 coding DNA: TGCAGCGTTGCGGGGGTGACAGTAAAGAACACTGAAGCTTTCTTT. Translating gives CSVAGVTVKNTEAFF. The chain joins TRBV29-1 to TRBJ1-1; D is possibly TRBD1 (5 bases). V was trimmed by 4 bases and J by 1 base, leaving 16 bases between them. CDR1 is SQVTM and CDR2 is ANQGSEA in the germline V gene. The CDR3 runs 15 residues.

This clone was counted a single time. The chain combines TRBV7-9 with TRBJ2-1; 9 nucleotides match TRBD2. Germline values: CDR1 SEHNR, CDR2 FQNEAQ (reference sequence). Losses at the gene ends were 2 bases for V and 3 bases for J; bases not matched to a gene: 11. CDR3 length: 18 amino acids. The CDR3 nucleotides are TGTGCCAGCAGCTTATCCTGGACTAGCGCCCCAGGCTACAATGAGCAGTTCTTC. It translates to CASSLSWTSAPGYNEQFF. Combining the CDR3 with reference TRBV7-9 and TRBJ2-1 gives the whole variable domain DTGVSQNPRHKITKRGQNVTFRCDPISEHNRLYWYRQTLGQGPEFLTYFQNEAQLEKSRLLSDRFSAERPKGSFSTLEIQRTEQGDSAMYLCASSLSWTSAPGYNEQFFGPGTRLTVL.

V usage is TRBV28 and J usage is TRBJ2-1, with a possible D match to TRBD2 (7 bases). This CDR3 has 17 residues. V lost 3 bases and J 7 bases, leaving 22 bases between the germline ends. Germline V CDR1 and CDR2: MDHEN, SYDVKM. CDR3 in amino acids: CASSFIPNRAGGNEQFF. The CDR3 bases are TGTGCCAGCAGTTTTATCCCCAACAGGGCCGGGGGGAATGAGCAGTTCTTC.

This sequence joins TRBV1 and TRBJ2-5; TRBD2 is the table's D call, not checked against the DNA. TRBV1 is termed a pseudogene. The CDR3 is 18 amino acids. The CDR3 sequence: CTSSQWELGRHKKESQYF. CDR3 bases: TGCACCAGCAGCCAATGGGAACTAGGAAGACACAAGAAAGAGTCCCAGTACTTC.

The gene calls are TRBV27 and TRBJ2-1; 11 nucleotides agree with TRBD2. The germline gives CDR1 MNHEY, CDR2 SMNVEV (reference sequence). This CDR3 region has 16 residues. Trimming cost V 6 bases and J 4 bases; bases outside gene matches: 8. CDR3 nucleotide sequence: TGTGCCAGCAGAACGGGACTAGCGGATAGGTACAATGAGCAGTTCTTC. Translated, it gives CASRTGLADRYNEQFF.

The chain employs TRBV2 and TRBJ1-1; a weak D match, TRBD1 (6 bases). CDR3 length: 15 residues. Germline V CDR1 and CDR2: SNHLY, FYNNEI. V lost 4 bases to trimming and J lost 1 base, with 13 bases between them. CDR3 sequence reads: CASSVSLGANTEAFF. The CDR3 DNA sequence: TGTGCCAGCAGTGTTTCCCTGGGGGCGAACACTGAAGCTTTCTTT.

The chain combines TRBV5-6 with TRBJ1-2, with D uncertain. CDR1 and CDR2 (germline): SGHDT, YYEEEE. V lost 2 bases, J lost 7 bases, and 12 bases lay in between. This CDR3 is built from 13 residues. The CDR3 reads CASSFDQRGGYTF. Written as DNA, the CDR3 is TGTGCCAGCAGCTTCGACCAACGAGGTGGCTACACCTTC.

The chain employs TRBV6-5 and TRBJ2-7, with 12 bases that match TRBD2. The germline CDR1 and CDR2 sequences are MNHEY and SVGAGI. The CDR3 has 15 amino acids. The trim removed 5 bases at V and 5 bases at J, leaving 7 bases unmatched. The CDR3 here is CASSPASGGAHEQYF. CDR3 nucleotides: TGTGCCAGCAGTCCAGCTAGCGGGGGGGCCCACGAGCAGTACTTC.